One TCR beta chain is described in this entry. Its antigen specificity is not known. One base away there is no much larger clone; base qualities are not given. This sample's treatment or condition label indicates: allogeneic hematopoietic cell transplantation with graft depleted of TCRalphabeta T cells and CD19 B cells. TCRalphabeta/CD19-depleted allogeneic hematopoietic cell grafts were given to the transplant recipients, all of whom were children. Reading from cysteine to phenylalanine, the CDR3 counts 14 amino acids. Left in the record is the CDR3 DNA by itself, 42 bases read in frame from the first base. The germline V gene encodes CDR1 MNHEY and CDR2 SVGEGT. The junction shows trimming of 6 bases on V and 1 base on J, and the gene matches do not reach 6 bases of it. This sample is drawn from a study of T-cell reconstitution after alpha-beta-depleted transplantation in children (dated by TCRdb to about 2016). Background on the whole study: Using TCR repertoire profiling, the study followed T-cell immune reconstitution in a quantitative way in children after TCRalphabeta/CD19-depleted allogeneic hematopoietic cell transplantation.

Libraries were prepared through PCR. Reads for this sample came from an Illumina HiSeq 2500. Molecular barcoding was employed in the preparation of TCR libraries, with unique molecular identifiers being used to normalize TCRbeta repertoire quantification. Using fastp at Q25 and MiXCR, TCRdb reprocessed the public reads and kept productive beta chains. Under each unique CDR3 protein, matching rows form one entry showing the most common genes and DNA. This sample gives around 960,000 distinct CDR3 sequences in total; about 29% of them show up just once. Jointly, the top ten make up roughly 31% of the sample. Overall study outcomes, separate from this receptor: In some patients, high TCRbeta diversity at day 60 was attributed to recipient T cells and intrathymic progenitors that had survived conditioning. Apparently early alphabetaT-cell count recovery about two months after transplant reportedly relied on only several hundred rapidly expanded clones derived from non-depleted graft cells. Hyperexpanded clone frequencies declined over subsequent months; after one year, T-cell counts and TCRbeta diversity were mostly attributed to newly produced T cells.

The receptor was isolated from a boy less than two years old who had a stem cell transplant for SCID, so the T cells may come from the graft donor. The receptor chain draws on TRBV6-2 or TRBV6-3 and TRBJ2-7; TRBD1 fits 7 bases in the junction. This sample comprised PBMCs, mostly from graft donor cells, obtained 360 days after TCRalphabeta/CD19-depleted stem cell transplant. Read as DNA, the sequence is TGTGCCAGCAGCCCCCCGGACAGGTCCTACGAGCAGTACTTC. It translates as CASSPPDRSYEQYF.